This is a list of T cell receptor beta chains from one sample in a study of blood T cell repertoires in COVID-19. Sequenced by immunoSEQ multiplex PCR; TCRdb stores in-frame clones only, minus some. The sample consists of roughly 190,000 clones, 70% to 90% of them appearing once. The sample consisted of PBMCs or T cells enriched from blood (not recorded which). All receptors derive from a woman between 18 and 30 years old who had recovered from COVID-19. Each CDR3 is given with its conserved first and last residue. A D gene is named only where the DNA matches it firmly. Clone size is stated in some rows and not others, as once, few, many or a class when expanded.

v_call,clone_size,d_call,j_call,cdr3_nt,cdr3_aa
TRBV11-2,.,.,TRBJ2-7,TGTGCCAGCAGCTTAGATAGCGGAGCAAACCAATACGAGCAGTACTTC,CASSLDSGANQYEQYF
TRBV7-3,.,TRBD1,TRBJ1-2,TGTGCCAGCAGCTTAACGGGGACAGGAGATGGCTACACCTTC,CASSLTGTGDGYTF
TRBV6-4,.,.,TRBJ1-2,TGTGCCAGCAGTGACACGACCACTATAACCGGCTACACCTTC,CASSDTTTITGYTF
TRBV5-1,once,.,TRBJ2-2,TGCGCCAGCAGCTTGTACAAGGGTTACGGGATGGCCGGGGAGCTGTTTTTT,CASSLYKGYGMAGELFF
TRBV10-3,.,.,TRBJ1-6,TGTGCCATCAGTGAGTCTGGTTGGAGCTATAATTCACCCCTCCACTTT,CAISESGWSYNSPLHF
TRBV7-9,once,.,TRBJ2-2,TGTGCCAGCAGTTCAAAGGCGGGCGGAAGGGCGAACACCGGGGAGCTGTTTTTT,CASSSKAGGRANTGELFF
TRBV6-5,.,.,TRBJ2-1,TGTGCCAGCGGGCGGATTAAGGGGTCCTACAATGAGCAGTTCTTC,CASGRIKGSYNEQFF
TRBV6-2/TRBV6-3,few,TRBD2,TRBJ2-2,TGTGCCAGCAGTTACCCCCCGTTGCCATCACTAGCGGGAGGAACCGGGGAGCTGTTTTTT,CASSYPPLPSLAGGTGELFF
TRBV5-5,.,TRBD1,TRBJ1-2,TGTGCCAGCAGCTTGGGACAGGGGGCTTATTTGGACTATGGCTACACCTTC,CASSLGQGAYLDYGYTF
TRBV28,.,TRBD2,TRBJ2-1,TGTGCCAGCATCGCCCCTAGCGGGAGGACCAATGAGCAGTTCTTC,CASIAPSGRTNEQFF
TRBV27,.,TRBD1,TRBJ1-5,TGTGCCAGCAGTTCTCTAACAGGGGCTCAGCCCCAGCATTTT,CASSSLTGAQPQHF
TRBV18,.,.,TRBJ1-6,TGTGCCAGCTCACCGGGAGAGGGACCCCTCCACTTT,CASSPGEGPLHF
TRBV28,.,.,TRBJ1-3,TGTGCCAGCAGAGAAGGGGAGGCAGGAAACACCATATATTTT,CASREGEAGNTIYF
TRBV28,.,.,TRBJ2-5,TGTGCCAGCAGTATCTCCAAGCGAGGAGTCCTACAAGAGACCCAGTACTTC,CASSISKRGVLQETQYF
TRBV9,.,TRBD2,TRBJ2-1,TGTGCCAGCAGCCCTAACCGAAAACTAGCGGGAGGGTTCAATGAGCAGTTCTTC,CASSPNRKLAGGFNEQFF
TRBV5-1,.,TRBD1,TRBJ1-2,TGCGCCAGCAGCCTGGGGACAGGGGGGCACTATGGCTACACCTTC,CASSLGTGGHYGYTF
TRBV24-1,.,.,TRBJ1-5,TGTGCCACCAGTGGGGCGGGTGGCAATCAGCCCCAGCATTTT,CATSGAGGNQPQHF